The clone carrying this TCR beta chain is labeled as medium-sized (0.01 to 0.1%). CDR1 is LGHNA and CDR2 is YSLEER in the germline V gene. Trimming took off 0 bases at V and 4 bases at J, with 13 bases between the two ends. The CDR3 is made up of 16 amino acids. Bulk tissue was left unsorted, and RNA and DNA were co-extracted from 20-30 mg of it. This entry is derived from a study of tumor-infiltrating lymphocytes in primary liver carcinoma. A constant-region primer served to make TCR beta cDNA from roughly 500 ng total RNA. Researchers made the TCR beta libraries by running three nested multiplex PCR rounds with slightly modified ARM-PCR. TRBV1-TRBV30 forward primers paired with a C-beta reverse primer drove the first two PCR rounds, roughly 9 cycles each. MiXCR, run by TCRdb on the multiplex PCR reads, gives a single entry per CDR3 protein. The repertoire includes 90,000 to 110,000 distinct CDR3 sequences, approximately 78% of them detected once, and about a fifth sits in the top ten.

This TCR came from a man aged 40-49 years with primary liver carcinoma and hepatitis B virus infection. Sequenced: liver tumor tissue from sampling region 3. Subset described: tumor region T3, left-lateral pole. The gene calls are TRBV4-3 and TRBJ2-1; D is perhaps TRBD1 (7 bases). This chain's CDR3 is CASSQETRGRYNEQFF. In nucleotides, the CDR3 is TGCGCCAGCAGCCAAGAAACCAGGGGGAGGTACAATGAGCAGTTCTTC.